This is a list of T cell receptor beta chains from one sample in a study of shared clonotypes between healthy human individuals. TCRdb's table, derived via immunoSEQ multiplex PCR, lists solely in-frame clones and lacks some. Among a few million clones listed, approximately 94% were seen once. Sequencing was performed on naive CD4+ T cells sorted from blood. These receptors were collected from a man between 18 and 35 years old in good health. Both conserved end residues are part of each CDR3. D genes are given only for firm matches. Expanded clones are given a class, and other clones once, few, many or no size at all.

V,D,J,size,DNA,CDR3
TRBV7-2,.,TRBJ2-1,.,TGTGCCAGCAGCTTATCACTGAGGAGCAATGAGCAGTTCTTC,CASSLSLRSNEQFF
TRBV2,.,TRBJ2-7,.,TGTGCCAGCAGTGTAACAACAGGGTTAGCTAAATTC,CASSVTTGLAKF
TRBV11-2,TRBD1,TRBJ1-2,.,TGTGCCAGCAGCTTAGGTGGACAGGGGTACTATGGCTACACCTTC,CASSLGGQGYYGYTF
TRBV10-1,.,TRBJ1-3,.,TGCGCCAGCAGTGATTCAAACACTGGAAACACCATATATTTT,CASSDSNTGNTIYF
TRBV18,.,TRBJ2-5,.,TGTGCCAGCTCACCCCTGGCCCGGGCCACCCAAGAGACCCAGTACTTC,CASSPLARATQETQYF
TRBV9,TRBD1,TRBJ2-5,.,TGTGCCAGCAGCGTAGCTACAGGGGTCAGGGGGCGACTAGAGACCCAGTACTTC,CASSVATGVRGRLETQYF
TRBV7-2,.,TRBJ2-7,once,TGTGCCAGCAGCCCGACCCGGGACGCCAACGAGCAGTACTTC,CASSPTRDANEQYF
TRBV4-2,TRBD1,TRBJ1-1,.,TGTGCCAGCAGAGACGTAAGGCAGGGGGGAACTGAAGCTTTCTTT,CASRDVRQGGTEAFF
TRBV5-6,.,TRBJ2-1,.,TGTGCCAGCAGCCCTAGAACAGGCAGCTCCTACAATGAGCAGTTCTTC,CASSPRTGSSYNEQFF
TRBV5-6,.,TRBJ1-5,.,TGTGCCAGCAGCTTGTGGCAGTTAAATCAGCCCCAGCATTTT,CASSLWQLNQPQHF
TRBV7-2,.,TRBJ2-7,.,TGTGCCAGCAGCCTTTACTCCTACGAGCAGTACTTC,CASSLYSYEQYF
TRBV4-3,.,TRBJ2-2,.,TGCGCCAGCAGCCATCACACATGGCCGGAAAGGGCCACCGGGGAGCTGTTTTTT,CASSHHTWPERATGELFF
TRBV7-9,.,TRBJ2-2,.,TGTGCCAGCAGCTTAGCCGGACCGAACACCGGGGAGCTGTTTTTT,CASSLAGPNTGELFF
TRBV5-4,TRBD1,TRBJ1-1,.,TGTGCCAGCAGCCCGGTCGGGGCAGGGGGTTCTTCTGAAGCTTTCTTT,CASSPVGAGGSSEAFF
TRBV4-1,TRBD1,TRBJ1-2,.,TGCGCCAGCAGCCGAACCGGGACAGGGGATGGCTACACCTTC,CASSRTGTGDGYTF
TRBV29-1,.,TRBJ2-7,.,TGCAGCGTTAAGGAAAGGGGCTCCTACGAGCAGTACTTC,CSVKERGSYEQYF
TRBV7-9,.,TRBJ1-1,.,TGTGCCAGCCAAGGGGGGCTCAACACTGAAGCTTTCTTT,CASQGGLNTEAFF
TRBV7-9,TRBD1,TRBJ1-6,.,TGTGCCAGCAGCTTAGTTGTGGGGCAGGGGGTGAATTCACCCCTCCACTTT,CASSLVVGQGVNSPLHF
TRBV29-1,TRBD2,TRBJ2-3,.,TGCAGCGTGGGTTTGGCGGGGGGGCGAGATACGCAGTATTTT,CSVGLAGGRDTQYF
TRBV5-6,TRBD1,TRBJ1-5,once,TGTGCCAGCAGCTTGAGACAGGGGGTAGGCAATCAGCCCCAGCATTTT,CASSLRQGVGNQPQHF
TRBV7-2,.,TRBJ2-1,.,TGTGCCAGCAGCTTAGTCGGGGGAGGATTGGGGAATGAGCAGTTCTTC,CASSLVGGGLGNEQFF
TRBV5-1,TRBD1,TRBJ1-4,.,TGCGCCAGCAGAGTAACAGGGGATACTAATGAAAAACTGTTTTTT,CASRVTGDTNEKLFF